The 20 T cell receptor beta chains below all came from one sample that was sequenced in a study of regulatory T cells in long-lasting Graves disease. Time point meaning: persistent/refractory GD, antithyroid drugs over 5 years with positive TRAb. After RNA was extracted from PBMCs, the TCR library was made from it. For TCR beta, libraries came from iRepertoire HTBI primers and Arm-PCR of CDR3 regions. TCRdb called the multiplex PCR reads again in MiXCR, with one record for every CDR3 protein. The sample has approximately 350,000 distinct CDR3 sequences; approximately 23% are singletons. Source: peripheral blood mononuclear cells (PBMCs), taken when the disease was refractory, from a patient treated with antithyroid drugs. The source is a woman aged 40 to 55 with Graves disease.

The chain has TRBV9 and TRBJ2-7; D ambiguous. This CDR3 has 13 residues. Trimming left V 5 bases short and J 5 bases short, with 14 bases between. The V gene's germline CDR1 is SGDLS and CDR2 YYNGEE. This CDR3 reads CASSSYVDHEQYF. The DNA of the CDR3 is TGTGCCAGCAGTTCCTACGTGGACCACGAGCAGTACTTC.

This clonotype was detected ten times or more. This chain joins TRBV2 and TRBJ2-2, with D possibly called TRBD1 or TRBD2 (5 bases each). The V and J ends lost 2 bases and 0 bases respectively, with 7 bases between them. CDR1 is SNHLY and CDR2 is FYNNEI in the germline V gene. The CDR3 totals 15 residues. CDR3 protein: CASSEWGTNTGELFF. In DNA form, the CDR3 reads TGTGCCAGCAGTGAATGGGGGACGAACACCGGGGAGCTGTTTTTT.

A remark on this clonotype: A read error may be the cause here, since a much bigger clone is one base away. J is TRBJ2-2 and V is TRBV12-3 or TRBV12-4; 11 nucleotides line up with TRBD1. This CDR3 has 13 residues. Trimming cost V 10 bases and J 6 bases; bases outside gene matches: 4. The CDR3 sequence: CANRGQGAGELFF. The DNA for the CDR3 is TGTGCCAACAGGGGACAGGGGGCCGGGGAGCTGTTTTTT.

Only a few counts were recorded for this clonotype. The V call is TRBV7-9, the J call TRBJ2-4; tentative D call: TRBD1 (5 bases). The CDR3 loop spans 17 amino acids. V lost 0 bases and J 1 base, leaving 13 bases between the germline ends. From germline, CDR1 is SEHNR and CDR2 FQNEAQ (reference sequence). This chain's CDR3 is CASSLAQGSEAKNIQYF. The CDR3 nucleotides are TGTGCCAGCAGCTTAGCCCAGGGAAGTGAGGCCAAAAACATTCAGTACTTC.

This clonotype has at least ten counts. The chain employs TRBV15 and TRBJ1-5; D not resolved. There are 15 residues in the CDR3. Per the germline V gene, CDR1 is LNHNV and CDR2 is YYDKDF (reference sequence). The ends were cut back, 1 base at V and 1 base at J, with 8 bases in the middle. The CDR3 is CATSRGESSNQPQHF. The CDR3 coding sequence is TGTGCCACCAGCAGAGGGGAATCGAGCAATCAGCCCCAGCATTTT.

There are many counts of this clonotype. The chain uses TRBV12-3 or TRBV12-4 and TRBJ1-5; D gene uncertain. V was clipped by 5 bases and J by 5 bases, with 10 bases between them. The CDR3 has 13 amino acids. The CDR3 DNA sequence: TGTGCCAGCAGTCCCCAGAGGGATCAGCCCCAGCATTTT. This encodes CASSPQRDQPQHF.

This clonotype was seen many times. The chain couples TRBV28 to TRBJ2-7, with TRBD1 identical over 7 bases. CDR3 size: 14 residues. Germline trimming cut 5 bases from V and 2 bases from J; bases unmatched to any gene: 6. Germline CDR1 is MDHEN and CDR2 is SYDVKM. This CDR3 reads CASSLRDSAYEQYF. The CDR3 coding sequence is TGTGCCAGCAGTCTCCGGGACAGTGCCTACGAGCAGTACTTC.

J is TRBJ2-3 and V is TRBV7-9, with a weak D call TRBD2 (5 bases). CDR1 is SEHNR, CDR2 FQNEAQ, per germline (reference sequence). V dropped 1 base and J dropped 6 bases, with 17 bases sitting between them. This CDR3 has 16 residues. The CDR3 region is CASSLVDGLRVDTQYF. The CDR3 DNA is TGTGCCAGCAGCTTAGTCGACGGACTTCGGGTTGATACGCAGTATTTT. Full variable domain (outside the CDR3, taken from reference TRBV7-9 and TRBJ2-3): DTGVSQNPRHKITKRGQNVTFRCDPISEHNRLYWYRQTLGQGPEFLTYFQNEAQLEKSRLLSDRFSAERPKGSFSTLEIQRTEQGDSAMYLCASSLVDGLRVDTQYFGPGTRLTVL.

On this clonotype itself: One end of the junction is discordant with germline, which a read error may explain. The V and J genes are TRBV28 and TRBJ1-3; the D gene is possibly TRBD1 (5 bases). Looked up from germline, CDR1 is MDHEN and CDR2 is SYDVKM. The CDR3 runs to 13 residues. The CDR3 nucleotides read TGTGCCGGCAGGGAGAAGCCTGGAAACACCATATATTTT. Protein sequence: CAGREKPGNTIYF. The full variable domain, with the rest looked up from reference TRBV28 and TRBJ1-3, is DVKVTQSSRYLVKRTGEKVFLECVQDMDHENMFWYRQDPGLGLRLIYFSYDVKMKEKGDIPEGYSVSREKKERFSLILESASTNQTSMYLCAGREKPGNTIYFGEGSWLTVV.

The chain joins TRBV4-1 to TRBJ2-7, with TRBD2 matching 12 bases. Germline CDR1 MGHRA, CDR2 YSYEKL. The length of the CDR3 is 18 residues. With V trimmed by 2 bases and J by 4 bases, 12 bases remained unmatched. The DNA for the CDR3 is TGCGCCAGCAGCCAAACGACTAGCGGGAGATCTGTGTGGTACGAGCAGTACTTC. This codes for CASSQTTSGRSVWYEQYF.

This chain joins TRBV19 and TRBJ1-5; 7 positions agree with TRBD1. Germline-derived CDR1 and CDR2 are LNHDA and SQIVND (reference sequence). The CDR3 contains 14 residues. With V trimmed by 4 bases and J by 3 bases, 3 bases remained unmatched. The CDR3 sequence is CASSRQGLNQPQHF. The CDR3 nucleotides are TGTGCCAGTAGTAGACAGGGACTCAATCAGCCCCAGCATTTT.

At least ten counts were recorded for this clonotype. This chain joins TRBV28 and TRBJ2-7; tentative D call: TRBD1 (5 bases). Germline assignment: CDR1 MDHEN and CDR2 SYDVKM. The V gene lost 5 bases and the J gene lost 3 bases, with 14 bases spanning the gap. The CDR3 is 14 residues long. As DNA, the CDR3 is TGTGCCAGCAGTCCCCCAGGGCACAGCTACGAGCAGTACTTC. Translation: CASSPPGHSYEQYF.

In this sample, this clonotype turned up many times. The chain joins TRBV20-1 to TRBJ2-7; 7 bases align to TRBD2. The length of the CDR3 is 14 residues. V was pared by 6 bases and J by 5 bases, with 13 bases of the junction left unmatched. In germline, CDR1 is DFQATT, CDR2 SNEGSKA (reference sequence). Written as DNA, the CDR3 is TGCAGTGCCCAGAGGGGCGGGAGTGGGGACGAGCAGTACTTC. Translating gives CSAQRGGSGDEQYF.

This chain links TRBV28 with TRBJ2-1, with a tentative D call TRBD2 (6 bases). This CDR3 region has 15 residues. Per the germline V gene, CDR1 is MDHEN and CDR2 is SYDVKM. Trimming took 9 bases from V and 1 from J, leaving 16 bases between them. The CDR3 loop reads CASSPEGPSYNEQFF. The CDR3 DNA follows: TGTGCCAGTTCCCCGGAGGGCCCTTCCTACAATGAGCAGTTCTTC.

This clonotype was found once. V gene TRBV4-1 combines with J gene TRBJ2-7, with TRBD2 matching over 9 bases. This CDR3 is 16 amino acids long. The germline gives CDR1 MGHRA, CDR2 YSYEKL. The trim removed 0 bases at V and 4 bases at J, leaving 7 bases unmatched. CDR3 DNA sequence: TGCGCCAGCAGCCAAGATAGGCGGGAGGGCCGGTACGAGCAGTACTTC. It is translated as CASSQDRREGRYEQYF.

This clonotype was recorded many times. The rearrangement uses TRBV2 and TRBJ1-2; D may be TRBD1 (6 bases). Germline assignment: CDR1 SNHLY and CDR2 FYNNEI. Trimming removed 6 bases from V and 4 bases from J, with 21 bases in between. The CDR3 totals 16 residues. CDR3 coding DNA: TGTGCCAGCAGGAGGCCAGGGGCCCTTCTATTCTATGGCTACACCTTC. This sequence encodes CASRRPGALLFYGYTF. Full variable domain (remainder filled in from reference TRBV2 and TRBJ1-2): EPEVTQTPSHQVTQMGQEVILRCVPISNHLYFYWYRQILGQKVEFLVSFYNNEISEKSEIFDDQFSVERPDGSNFTLKIRSTKLEDSAMYFCASRRPGALLFYGYTFGSGTRLTVV.

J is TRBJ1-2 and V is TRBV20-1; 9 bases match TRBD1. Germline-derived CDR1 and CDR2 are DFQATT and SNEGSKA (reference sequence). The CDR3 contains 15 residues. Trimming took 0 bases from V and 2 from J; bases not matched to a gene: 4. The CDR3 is CSAREQGTGNYGYTF. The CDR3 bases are TGCAGTGCTAGAGAACAGGGGACAGGGAACTATGGCTACACCTTC.

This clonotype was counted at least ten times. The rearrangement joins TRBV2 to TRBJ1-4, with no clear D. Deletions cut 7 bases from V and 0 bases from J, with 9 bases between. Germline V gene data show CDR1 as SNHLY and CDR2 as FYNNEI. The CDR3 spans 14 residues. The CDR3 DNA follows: TGTGCCAGCACTCACAGTGCAACTAATGAAAAACTGTTTTTT. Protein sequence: CASTHSATNEKLFF.

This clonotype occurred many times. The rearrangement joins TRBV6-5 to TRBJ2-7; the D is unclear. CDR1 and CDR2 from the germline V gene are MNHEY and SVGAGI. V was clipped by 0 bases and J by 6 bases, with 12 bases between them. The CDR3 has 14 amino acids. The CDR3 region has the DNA TGTGCCAGCAGTTACTCGTTTAGGGTTGGCGAGCAGTACTTC. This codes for CASSYSFRVGEQYF.

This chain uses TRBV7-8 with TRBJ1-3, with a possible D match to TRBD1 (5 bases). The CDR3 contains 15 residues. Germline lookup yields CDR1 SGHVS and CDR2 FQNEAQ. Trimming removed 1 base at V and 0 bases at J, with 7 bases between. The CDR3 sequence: CASSLVQASGNTIYF. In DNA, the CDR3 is TGTGCCAGCAGCTTAGTACAGGCCTCTGGAAACACCATATATTTT.